This TCR beta chain was found in a study of response to subunit inactivated influenza vaccine. TCRdb fed the RT-PCR reads into MiXCR, producing one record per CDR3 protein. This sample has a few hundred thousand distinct CDR3 sequences; 13% to 15% occur once, and the top ten carry 11%. This clonotype was seen only a few times. The antigen is unknown. Findings and limits, study-wide: The study's authors posited that every seasonal influenza vaccination enlists few new T cells.

V lost 0 bases to trimming and J lost 5 bases; unmatched junction nucleotides: 7. This CDR3 is built from 15 residues. Germline-derived CDR1 and CDR2 are SGHAT and FQNNGV. The gene calls are TRBV11-2 and TRBJ2-7, with 7 nucleotides matching TRBD1. The sample here was PBMCs from blood, taken about 12 days after vaccination. This TCR came from a man in his fifties or sixties who received an inactivated influenza vaccine. The CDR3 nucleotides read TGTGCCAGCAGCTTAGATCCGTGGACAGGAGACGAGCAGTACTTC. It yields the protein CASSLDPWTGDEQYF.